This T cell receptor (beta chain) emerged from a study of CD8 T cells in ankylosing spondylitis. TCR beta libraries were made by quantitative 5'-RACE with molecular barcodes. TCRdb called the 5' RACE reads again in MiXCR, with one record for every CDR3 protein. The sample contains roughly 120,000 distinct CDR3 sequences, roughly an eighth of which appear only once. As regards this clonotype: Its antigen is as yet unknown.

Study findings and constraints: Reports say disease-linked clones showed up significantly more in matched ankylosing spondylitis synovial fluid. Existing reports had already noted some motif variants in reactive arthritis synovial fluid and blood. Clones linked to the disease showed a CD8+ phenotype. They occurred at relatively low frequencies in peripheral blood.

Per germline, CDR1 DFQATT and CDR2 SNEGSKA (reference sequence). There are 11 residues in the CDR3. The ends were cut back, 2 bases at V and 9 bases at J, with 8 bases in the middle. The V gene is TRBV20-1, the J gene TRBJ2-1, with D unclear. This receptor was identified in a female donor with ankylosing spondylitis or in good health (not recorded which). The source material was blood, either unsorted or a sorted T cell fraction (not recorded which). This CDR3 reads CSARQNSEQFF. The CDR3 coding sequence is TGCAGTGCTAGACAAAACAGTGAGCAGTTCTTC.